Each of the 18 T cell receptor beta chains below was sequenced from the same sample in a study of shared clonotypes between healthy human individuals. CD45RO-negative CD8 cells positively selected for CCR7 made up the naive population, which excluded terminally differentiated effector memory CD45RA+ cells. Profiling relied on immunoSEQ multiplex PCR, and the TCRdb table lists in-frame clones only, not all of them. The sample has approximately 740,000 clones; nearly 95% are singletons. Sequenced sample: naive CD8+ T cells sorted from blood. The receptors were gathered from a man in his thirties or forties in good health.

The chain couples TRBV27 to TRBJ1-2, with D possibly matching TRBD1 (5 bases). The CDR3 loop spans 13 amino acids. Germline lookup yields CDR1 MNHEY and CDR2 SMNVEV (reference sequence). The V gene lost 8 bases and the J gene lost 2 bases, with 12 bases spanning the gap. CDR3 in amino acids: CASGGDLNYGYTF. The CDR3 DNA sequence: TGTGCCAGCGGAGGGGACTTAAACTATGGCTACACCTTC.

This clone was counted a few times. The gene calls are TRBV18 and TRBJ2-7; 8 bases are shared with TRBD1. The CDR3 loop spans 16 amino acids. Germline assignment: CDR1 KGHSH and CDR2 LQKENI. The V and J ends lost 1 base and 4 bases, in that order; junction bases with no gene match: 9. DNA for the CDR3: TGTGCCAGCTCACCACGAGGGACAGGCTGGCCGTACGAGCAGTACTTC. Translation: CASSPRGTGWPYEQYF.

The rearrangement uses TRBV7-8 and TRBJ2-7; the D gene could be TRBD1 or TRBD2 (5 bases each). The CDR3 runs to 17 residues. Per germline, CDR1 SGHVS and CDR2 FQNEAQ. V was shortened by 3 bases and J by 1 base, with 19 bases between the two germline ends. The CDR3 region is CASSFRGVGVVSYEQYF. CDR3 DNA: TGTGCCAGCAGCTTCAGAGGGGTGGGGGTAGTATCCTACGAGCAGTACTTC.

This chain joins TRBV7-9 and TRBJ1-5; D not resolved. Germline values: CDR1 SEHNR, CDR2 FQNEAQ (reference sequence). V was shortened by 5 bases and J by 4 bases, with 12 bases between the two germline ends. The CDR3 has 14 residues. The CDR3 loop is CASSQQGGNQPQHF. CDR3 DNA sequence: TGTGCCAGCAGCCAACAAGGTGGGAATCAGCCCCAGCATTTT.

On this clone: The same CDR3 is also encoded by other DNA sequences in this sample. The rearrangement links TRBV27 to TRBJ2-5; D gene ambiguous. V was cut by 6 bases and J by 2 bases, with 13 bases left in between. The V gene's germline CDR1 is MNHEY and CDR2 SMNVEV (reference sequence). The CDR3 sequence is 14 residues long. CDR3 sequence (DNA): TGTGCCAGCAGCCTCCTCGGCTCGCAAGAGACCCAGTACTTC. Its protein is CASSLLGSQETQYF.

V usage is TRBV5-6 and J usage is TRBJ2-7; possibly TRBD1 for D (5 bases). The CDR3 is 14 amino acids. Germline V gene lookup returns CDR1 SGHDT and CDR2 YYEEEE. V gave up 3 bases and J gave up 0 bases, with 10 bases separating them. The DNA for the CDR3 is TGTGCCAGCAGCTCAGACAGCGTCTCCTACGAGCAGTACTTC. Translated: CASSSDSVSYEQYF.

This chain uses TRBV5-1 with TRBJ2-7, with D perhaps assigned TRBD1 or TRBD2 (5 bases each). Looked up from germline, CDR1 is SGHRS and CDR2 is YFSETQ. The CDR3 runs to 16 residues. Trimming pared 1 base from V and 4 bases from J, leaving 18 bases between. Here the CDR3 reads CASSLSPGTASYEQYF. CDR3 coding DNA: TGCGCCAGCAGCTTGAGCCCCGGGACGGCCTCGTACGAGCAGTACTTC.

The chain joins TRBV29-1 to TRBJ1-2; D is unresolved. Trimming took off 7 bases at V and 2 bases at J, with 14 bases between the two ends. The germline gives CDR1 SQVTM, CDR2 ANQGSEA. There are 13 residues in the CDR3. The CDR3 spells CSASEAPNYGYTF. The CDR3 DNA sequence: TGCAGCGCTTCGGAGGCCCCGAACTATGGCTACACCTTC.

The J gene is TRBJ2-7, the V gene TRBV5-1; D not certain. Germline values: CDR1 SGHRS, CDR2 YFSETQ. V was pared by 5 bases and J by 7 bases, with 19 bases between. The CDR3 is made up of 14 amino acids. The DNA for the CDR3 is TGCGCCAGCAGTTGGACCTCCAAGTCGGAGGAGCAGTACTTC. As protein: CASSWTSKSEEQYF.

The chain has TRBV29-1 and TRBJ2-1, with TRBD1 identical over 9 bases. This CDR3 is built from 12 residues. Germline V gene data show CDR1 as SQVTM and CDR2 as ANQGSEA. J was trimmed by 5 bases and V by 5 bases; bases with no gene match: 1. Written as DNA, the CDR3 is TGCAGCGTTTGGACAGGGGACAATGAGCAGTTCTTC. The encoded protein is CSVWTGDNEQFF.

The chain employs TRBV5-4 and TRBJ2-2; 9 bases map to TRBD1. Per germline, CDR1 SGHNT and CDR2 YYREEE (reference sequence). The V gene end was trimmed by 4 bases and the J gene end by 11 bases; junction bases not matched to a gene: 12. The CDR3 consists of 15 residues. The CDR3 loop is CASSLSGTGLTELFF. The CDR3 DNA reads TGTGCCAGCAGCCTGTCCGGGACAGGGCTTACCGAGCTGTTTTTT.

The DNA for the CDR3 is TGTGCCAGTAGCAACGCAGGGGTGCGGACCCAGTACTTC. It specifies CASSNAGVRTQYF. The chain recombines TRBV19 with TRBJ2-5, with D maybe TRBD1 (6 bases). This CDR3 contains 13 residues. V was trimmed by 6 bases and J by 7 bases, leaving 15 bases between them. Germline CDR1 is LNHDA and CDR2 is SQIVND (reference sequence).

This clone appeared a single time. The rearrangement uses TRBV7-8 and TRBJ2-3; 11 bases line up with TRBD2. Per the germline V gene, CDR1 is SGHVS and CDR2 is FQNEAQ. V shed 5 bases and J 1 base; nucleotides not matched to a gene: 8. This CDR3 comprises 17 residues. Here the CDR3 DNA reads TGTGCCAGCAGCCCATTACTGGGACTAGCGGGCACAGATACGCAGTATTTT. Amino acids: CASSPLLGLAGTDTQYF.

The CDR3 DNA follows: TGCAGTGCCCATGACACCGGGGAGCTGTTTTTT. Amino acid sequence: CSAHDTGELFF. The V and J genes are TRBV20-1 and TRBJ2-2; unclear D gene. There are 11 residues in the CDR3. Trimming shortened V by 6 bases and J by 3 bases, and 5 bases separated the two germline ends. CDR1 and CDR2 (germline): DFQATT, SNEGSKA (reference sequence).

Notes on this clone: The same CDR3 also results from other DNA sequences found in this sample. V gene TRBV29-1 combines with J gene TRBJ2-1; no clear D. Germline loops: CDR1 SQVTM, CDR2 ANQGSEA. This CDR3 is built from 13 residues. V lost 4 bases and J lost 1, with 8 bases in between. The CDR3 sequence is CSVVGSSYNEQFF. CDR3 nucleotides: TGCAGCGTTGTAGGAAGTTCCTACAATGAGCAGTTCTTC.

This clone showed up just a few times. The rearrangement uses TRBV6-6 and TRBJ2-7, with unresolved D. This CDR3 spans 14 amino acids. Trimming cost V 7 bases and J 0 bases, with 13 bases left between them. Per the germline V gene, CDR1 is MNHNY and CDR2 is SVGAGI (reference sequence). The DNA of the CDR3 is TGTGCCAGCACGTTACTGAGGAGCTCCTACGAGCAGTACTTC. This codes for CASTLLRSSYEQYF.

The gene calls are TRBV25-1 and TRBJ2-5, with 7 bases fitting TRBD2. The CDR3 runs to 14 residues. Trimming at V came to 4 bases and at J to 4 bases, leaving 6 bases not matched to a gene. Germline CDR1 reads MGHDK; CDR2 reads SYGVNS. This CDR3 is CASSVAGRAETQYF. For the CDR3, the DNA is TGTGCCAGCAGTGTGGCAGGGAGGGCAGAGACCCAGTACTTC.

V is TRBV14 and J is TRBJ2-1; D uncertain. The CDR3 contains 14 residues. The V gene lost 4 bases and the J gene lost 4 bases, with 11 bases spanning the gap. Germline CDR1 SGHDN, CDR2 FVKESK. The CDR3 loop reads CASSPLDRYNEQFF. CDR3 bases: TGTGCCAGCAGCCCGCTAGACCGTTACAATGAGCAGTTCTTC.